This T cell receptor beta chain was documented in a study of blood T cell repertoires in COVID-19. Original methodology: Amplification of reference gene primers provided the estimated nucleated cell counts. Assay: immunoSEQ multiplex PCR; the TCRdb copy retains only in-frame clones and omits some. V, J and clone size are taken as reported in that table, and D and trimming were inferred from the DNA itself. The repertoire includes under 450,000 clones, 81% of them detected once, and around 1.1% sits in the top ten. The CDR3 is 16 residues long. CDR1 is LNHNV, CDR2 YYDKDF, per germline (reference sequence). V lost 5 bases, J lost 1 base, and 6 bases stayed unmatched. This clone occurred once.

This TCR was recovered from a human donor with acute or convalescent COVID-19. The donor label of this sample is uncertain. The chain links TRBV15 to TRBJ2-3; 10 nucleotides agree with TRBD1. Sequences were obtained from peripheral blood. The CDR3, as DNA: TGTGCCACCAGCTCGACAGGGGGCTTAGGCACAGATACGCAGTATTTT. Protein: CATSSTGGLGTDTQYF.